Described below is a single T cell receptor (beta chain) sequence and its context. Its matching antigen is unknown. The repertoire was sequenced with immunoSEQ multiplex PCR; TCRdb's copy has only in-frame clones and lacks some. The sample contains tens of thousands of clones, about four fifths of which appear only once. The source of the sample is a study of graft-versus-host responses after intestinal transplantation. Across the whole study: Isolated intestinal, liver-intestinal, or multivisceral transplants were what recipients had. Anti-thymocyte globulin induction, then tacrolimus and steroids for about three years, went to all recipients.

Study-level points and caveats: Across patients carrying graft-donor T cell macrochimerism, allografts held high graft-versus-host to host-versus-graft clonal ratios. Recipient marrow harbored GvH clones, some of which surfaced first in ileum or blood.

Germline CDR1 DFQATT, CDR2 SNEGSKA (reference sequence). The CDR3 has 11 residues. The V gene lost 0 bases and the J gene lost 6 bases, with 3 bases spanning the gap. The sample consisted of PBMCs, taken about 990 days after transplant. The chain uses TRBV20-1 and TRBJ2-1, with D unclear. The sequence was obtained from a human patient who received an intestinal transplant, so some T cells may come from the graft donor. CDR3 nucleotides: TGCAGTGCTAGAGATCGCAATGAGCAGTTCTTC. The encoded protein is CSARDRNEQFF.